This T cell receptor beta chain stems from a study of post-analysis software for immune sequencing data. Study overall: In terms of disease course, relapsing-remitting, secondary progressive and progressive-relapsing multiple sclerosis were included.

TCR beta cDNA libraries had unique molecular identifiers. One entry per CDR3 protein results from TCRdb running MiXCR on the PCR reads. Of some 800,000 distinct CDR3 sequences listed, around 45% are singletons. This clonotype was counted between two and nine times. Its antigen remains unknown. Study-wide points: F measure clustering grouped samples strongly by preparation batch. Among several TRBV segments more frequent in patients than controls were TRBV5-6, TRBV5-1 and TRBV20-1. Controls had significantly higher normalized Chao1 diversity than multiple sclerosis patients.

CDR3 size: 15 residues. J was trimmed by 5 bases and V by 6 bases; bases with no gene match: 7. In germline, CDR1 is MNHNS, CDR2 SASEGT. The material sequenced was blood. This sequence originates from a girl aged 10-17 years with multiple sclerosis. This sequence joins TRBV6-1 and TRBJ2-3; 11 nucleotides match TRBD2. For the CDR3, the DNA is TGTGCCAGCAGCGTCGGTAGCGGGAGGGTAGATACGCAGTATTTT. Translated: CASSVGSGRVDTQYF.